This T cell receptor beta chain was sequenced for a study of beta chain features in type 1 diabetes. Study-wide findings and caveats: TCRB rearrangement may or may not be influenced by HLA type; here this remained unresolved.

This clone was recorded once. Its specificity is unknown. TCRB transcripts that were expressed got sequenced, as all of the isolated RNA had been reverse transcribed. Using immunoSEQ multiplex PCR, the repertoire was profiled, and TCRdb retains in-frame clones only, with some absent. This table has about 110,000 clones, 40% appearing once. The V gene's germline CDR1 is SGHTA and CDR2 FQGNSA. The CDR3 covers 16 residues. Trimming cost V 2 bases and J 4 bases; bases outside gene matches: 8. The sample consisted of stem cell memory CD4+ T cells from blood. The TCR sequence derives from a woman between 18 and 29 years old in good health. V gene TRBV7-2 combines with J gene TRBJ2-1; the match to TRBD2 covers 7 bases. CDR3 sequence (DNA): TGTGCCAGCAGCTTATCCACGGGAGGAAGGTACAATGAGCAGTTCTTC. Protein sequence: CASSLSTGGRYNEQFF. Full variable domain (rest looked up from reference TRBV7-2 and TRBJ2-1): GAGVSQSPSNKVTEKGKDVELRCDPISGHTALYWYRQSLGQGLEFLIYFQGNSAPDKSGLPSDRFSAERTGGSVSTLTIQRTQQEDSAVYLCASSLSTGGRYNEQFFGPGTRLTVL.